Below are 8 T cell receptor beta chains sequenced from a single sample in a study of shared clonotypes between healthy human individuals. Sequencing was performed with immunoSEQ multiplex PCR; in TCRdb, only in-frame clones are kept and a portion is missing. Of around 1.6 million clones listed, under 99% are singletons. Sequenced material: naive CD4+ T cells sorted from blood. Subset in this sample: CD45RA+ positively selected. Receptor source: a man aged 25-40 years in good health.

Turning to this clone: Different DNA sequences within this sample yield the same CDR3. The V gene is TRBV5-5, the J gene TRBJ2-5, with unresolved D. There are 12 residues in the CDR3. Germline values: CDR1 SGHKS, CDR2 YYEKEE (reference sequence). Trimming left V 0 bases short and J 4 bases short, with 4 bases between. The chain's CDR3 is CASSLARETQYF. The CDR3 coding sequence is TGTGCCAGCAGCTTGGCCCGAGAGACCCAGTACTTC.

This clone was counted a single time. J is TRBJ1-2 and V is TRBV27; the match to TRBD1 covers 7 bases. Germline-derived CDR1 and CDR2 are MNHEY and SMNVEV (reference sequence). Unmatched junction bases numbered 10, after V lost 4 bases and J lost 2 bases. The length of the CDR3 is 16 residues. In DNA form, the CDR3 reads TGTGCCAGCAGTTGGACAGGAACAATCAGAAACTATGGCTACACCTTC. Protein: CASSWTGTIRNYGYTF.

V and J are TRBV30 and TRBJ2-2, with TRBD2 identical over 7 bases. CDR3 size: 15 residues. V lost 4 bases to trimming and J lost 3 bases; unmatched junction nucleotides: 8. Germline CDR1 and CDR2: GTSNPN and SVGIG (reference sequence). The CDR3 loop reads CAWIFRLADTGELFF. The CDR3 region has the DNA TGTGCCTGGATATTTAGGCTAGCGGACACCGGGGAGCTGTTTTTT.

The CDR3 reads CASSLSGGVGRNQETQYF. For the CDR3, the DNA is TGCGCCAGCAGCTTGTCTGGAGGCGTAGGACGGAACCAAGAGACCCAGTACTTC. The genes are TRBV5-1 and TRBJ2-5; D possibly corresponds to TRBD2 (5 bases). Trimming removed 1 base from V and 0 bases from J, with 19 bases in between. Per the germline V gene, CDR1 is SGHRS and CDR2 is YFSETQ. The CDR3 runs to 18 residues.

The CDR3 sequence is CAISDFTSEYNEQFF. The CDR3, as DNA: TGTGCCATCAGTGATTTCACTAGCGAATACAATGAGCAGTTCTTC. The chain uses TRBV10-3 and TRBJ2-1, with TRBD2 matching over 7 bases. Germline V CDR1 and CDR2: ENHRY, SYGVKD. The CDR3 contains 15 residues. V trimming: 3 bases; J trimming: 4 bases; junction bases outside the gene matches: 6.

The chain carries TRBV9 and TRBJ2-2; a possible D gene is TRBD1 (6 bases). Germline CDR1 SGDLS, CDR2 YYNGEE. The CDR3 has 18 amino acids. Trimming took 4 bases from V and 5 from J, leaving 24 bases between them. The CDR3 nucleotides read TGTGCCAGCAGCCCCCGAGCCAGAGGGGGACGACAAACCGGGGAGCTGTTTTTT. This translates into CASSPRARGGRQTGELFF. The whole variable domain, remainder taken from reference TRBV9 and TRBJ2-2, is DSGVTQTPKHLITATGQRVTLRCSPRSGDLSVYWYQQSLDQGLQFLIQYYNGEERAKGNILERFSAQQFPDLHSELNLSSLELGDSALYFCASSPRARGGRQTGELFFGEGSRLTVL.

The chain carries TRBV28 and TRBJ1-5; D is ambiguous. The length of the CDR3 is 15 residues. CDR1 and CDR2 (germline): MDHEN, SYDVKM. V dropped 3 bases and J dropped 2 bases, with 11 bases sitting between them. CDR3 sequence: CASSFTHGGNQPQHF. The CDR3 DNA follows: TGTGCCAGCAGTTTTACCCACGGAGGCAATCAGCCCCAGCATTTT. The variable domain in full, completed from reference TRBV28 and TRBJ1-5, reads DVKVTQSSRYLVKRTGEKVFLECVQDMDHENMFWYRQDPGLGLRLIYFSYDVKMKEKGDIPEGYSVSREKKERFSLILESASTNQTSMYLCASSFTHGGNQPQHFGDGTRLSIL.

The chain couples TRBV10-3 to TRBJ2-4; D may be TRBD1 (6 bases). The CDR3 sequence is 15 residues long. V was trimmed by 3 bases and J by 5 bases, leaving 14 bases between them. The germline CDR1 and CDR2 sequences are ENHRY and SYGVKD. The CDR3 coding sequence is TGTGCCATCAGTGAAATTTCAACAGGGCAAAACATTCAGTACTTC. Its protein is CAISEISTGQNIQYF.